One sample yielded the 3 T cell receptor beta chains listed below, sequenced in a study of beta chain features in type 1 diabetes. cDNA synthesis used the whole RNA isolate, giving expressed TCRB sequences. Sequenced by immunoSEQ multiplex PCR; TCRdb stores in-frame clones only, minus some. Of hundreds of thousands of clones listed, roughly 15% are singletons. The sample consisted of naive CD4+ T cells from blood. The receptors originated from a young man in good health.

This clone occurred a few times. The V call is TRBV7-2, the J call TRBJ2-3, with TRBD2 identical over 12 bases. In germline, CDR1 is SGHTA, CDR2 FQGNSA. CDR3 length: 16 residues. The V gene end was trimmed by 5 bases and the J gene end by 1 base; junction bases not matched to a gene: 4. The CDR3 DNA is TGTGCCAGCAGCACCCGACTAGCGGGGGGCACAGATACGCAGTATTTT. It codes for CASSTRLAGGTDTQYF. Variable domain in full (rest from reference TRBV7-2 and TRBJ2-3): GAGVSQSPSNKVTEKGKDVELRCDPISGHTALYWYRQSLGQGLEFLIYFQGNSAPDKSGLPSDRFSAERTGGSVSTLTIQRTQQEDSAVYLCASSTRLAGGTDTQYFGPGTRLTVL.

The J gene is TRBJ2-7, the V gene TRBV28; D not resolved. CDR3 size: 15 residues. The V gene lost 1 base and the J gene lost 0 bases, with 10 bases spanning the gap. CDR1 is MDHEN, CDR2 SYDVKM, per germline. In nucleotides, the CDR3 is TGTGCCAGCAGTTTATATCCGGGCTACTCCTACGAGCAGTACTTC. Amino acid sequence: CASSLYPGYSYEQYF.

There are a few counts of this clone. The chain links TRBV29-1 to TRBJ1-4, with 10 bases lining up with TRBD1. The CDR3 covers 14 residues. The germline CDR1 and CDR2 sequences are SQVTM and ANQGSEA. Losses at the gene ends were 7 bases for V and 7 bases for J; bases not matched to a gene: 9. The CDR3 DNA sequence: TGCAGCGCCGGGACCGGGACAGGGGTTGAAAAACTGTTTTTT. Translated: CSAGTGTGVEKLFF.